The sequence of this TCR beta chain was determined in a study of T cell responses to AZD1222 COVID-19 vaccine. Background on the study: Pooling covered second doses at about 4 or about 12 weeks. Overall study results and limits: Distributed over spike, vaccine-associated CD4 TCRs predominated at 160-218 and 743-854. Among the donors, most were white British and more were female, and clonal diversity was possibly underestimated. An increase in Spike-specific TCR breadth and depth was observed after two AZD1222 doses.

Germline V gene lookup returns CDR1 SGHRS and CDR2 YFSETQ. The CDR3 contains 14 residues. J was trimmed by 10 bases and V by 3 bases; bases with no gene match: 3. Here immunoSEQ multiplex PCR was the method, and the copy in TCRdb shows in-frame clones only, minus some. Here the sample spans 80,000 to 95,000 clones, 70% to 90% being singletons. Concerning this clone itself: Its antigen is still unknown.

The sequences come from peripheral blood, collected on day 0 of AZD1222 vaccination. The sequence was collected from an adult in good health. The V and J genes are TRBV5-1 and TRBJ1-6; 11 nucleotides line up with TRBD1. CDR3 sequence: CASSWTGGESPLHF. In nucleotides, the CDR3 is TGCGCCAGCAGCTGGACAGGGGGCGAGTCACCCCTCCACTTT.